The present T cell receptor beta chain was sequenced within a study of T cells in localized non-small cell lung cancer. The study, taken as a whole, reports: Of the top 100 tumor clones, median 57 were in adjacent lung, some 30 among its top 100.

Trimming removed 6 bases from V and 3 bases from J, with 15 bases in between. CDR1 and CDR2 from the germline V gene are SGHDT and YYEEEE. This CDR3 is 14 amino acids long. Sequencing used immunoSEQ multiplex PCR; TCRdb keeps in-frame clones, though not all of them. Altogether around 28,000 clones are present, roughly 94% being singletons, with the ten largest covering about 0.73%. About this clone itself: Its cognate antigen is unknown.

This receptor was taken from a woman aged 40 to 75 with stage I lung adenocarcinoma. The rearrangement joins TRBV5-6 to TRBJ1-2; tentatively, D is TRBD1 (6 bases). Sequences were derived from peripheral blood, sampled before any cancer treatment. Here the CDR3 DNA reads TGTGCCAGCAATCGCCGGGGGGCAGACTATGGCTACACCTTC. Its protein is CASNRRGADYGYTF.